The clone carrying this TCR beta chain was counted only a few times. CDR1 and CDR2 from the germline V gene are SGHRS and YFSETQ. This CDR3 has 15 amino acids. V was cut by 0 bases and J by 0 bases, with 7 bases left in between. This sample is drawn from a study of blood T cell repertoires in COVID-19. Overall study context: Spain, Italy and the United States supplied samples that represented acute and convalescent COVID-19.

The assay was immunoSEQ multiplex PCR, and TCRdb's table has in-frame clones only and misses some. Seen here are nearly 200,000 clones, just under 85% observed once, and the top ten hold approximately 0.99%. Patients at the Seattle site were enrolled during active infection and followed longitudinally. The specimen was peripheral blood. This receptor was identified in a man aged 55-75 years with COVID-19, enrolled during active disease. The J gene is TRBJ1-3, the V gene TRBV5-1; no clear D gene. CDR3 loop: CASSLGGISGNTIYF. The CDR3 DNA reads TGCGCCAGCAGCTTGGGCGGAATCTCTGGAAACACCATATATTTT.